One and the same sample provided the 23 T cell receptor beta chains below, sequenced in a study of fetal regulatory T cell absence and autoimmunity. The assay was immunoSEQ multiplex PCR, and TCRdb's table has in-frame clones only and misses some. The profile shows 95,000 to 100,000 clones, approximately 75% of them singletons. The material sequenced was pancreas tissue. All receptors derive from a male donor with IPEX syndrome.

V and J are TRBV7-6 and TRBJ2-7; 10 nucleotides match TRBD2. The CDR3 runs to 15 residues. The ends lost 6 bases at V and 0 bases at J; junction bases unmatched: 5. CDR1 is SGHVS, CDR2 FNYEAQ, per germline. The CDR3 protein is CASSGLAGASYEQYF. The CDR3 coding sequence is TGTGCCAGCAGTGGGCTAGCGGGGGCCTCCTACGAGCAGTACTTC.

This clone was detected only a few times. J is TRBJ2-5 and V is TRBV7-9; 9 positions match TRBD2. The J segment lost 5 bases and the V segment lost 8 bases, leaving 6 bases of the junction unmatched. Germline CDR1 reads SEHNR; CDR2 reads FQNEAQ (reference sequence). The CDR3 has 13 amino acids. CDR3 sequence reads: CASGYTSGETQYF. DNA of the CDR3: TGTGCCAGCGGTTACACTAGCGGGGAGACCCAGTACTTC.

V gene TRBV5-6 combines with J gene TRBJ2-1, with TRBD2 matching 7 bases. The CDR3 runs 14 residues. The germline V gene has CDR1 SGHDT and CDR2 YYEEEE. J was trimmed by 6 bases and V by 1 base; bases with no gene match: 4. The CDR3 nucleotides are TGTGCCAGCAGCTTGTGGAGCGGGATCAATGAGCAGTTCTTC. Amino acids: CASSLWSGINEQFF.

The CDR3 is CASSITPGVRNNEQFF. In DNA, the CDR3 is TGTGCCAGTAGTATAACTCCGGGAGTAAGGAACAATGAGCAGTTCTTC. This chain connects TRBV19 to TRBJ2-1, with a weak D call TRBD2 (6 bases). V lost 2 bases and J lost 5, with 16 bases in between. CDR1 and CDR2 (germline): LNHDA, SQIVND (reference sequence). The CDR3 has 16 residues.

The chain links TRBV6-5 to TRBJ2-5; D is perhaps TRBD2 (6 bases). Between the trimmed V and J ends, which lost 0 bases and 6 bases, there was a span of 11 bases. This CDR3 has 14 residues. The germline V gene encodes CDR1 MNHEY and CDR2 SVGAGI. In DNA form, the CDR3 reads TGTGCCAGCAGTTACTCGGGCCTAGCGAAGACCCAGTACTTC. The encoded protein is CASSYSGLAKTQYF.

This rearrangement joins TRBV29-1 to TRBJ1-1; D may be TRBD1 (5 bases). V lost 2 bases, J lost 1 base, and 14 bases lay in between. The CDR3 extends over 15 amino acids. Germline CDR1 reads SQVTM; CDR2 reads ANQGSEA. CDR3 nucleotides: TGCAGCGTTGAATTCACATTAACAGGGAACACTGAAGCTTTCTTT. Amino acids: CSVEFTLTGNTEAFF.

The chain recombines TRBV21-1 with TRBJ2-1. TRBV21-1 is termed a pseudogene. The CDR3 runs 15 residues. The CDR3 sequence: CASSKEVSNLDEQFF. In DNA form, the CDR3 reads TGTGCCAGCAGCAAAGAGGTCAGCAATTTGGATGAGCAGTTCTTC.

This chain's CDR3 is CASSVTSGGPSTDTQYF. The CDR3 DNA follows: TGTGCCAGCAGCGTAACTAGCGGGGGCCCTAGCACAGATACGCAGTATTTT. The chain has TRBV7-2 and TRBJ2-3, with TRBD2 identical over 11 bases. The germline gives CDR1 SGHTA, CDR2 FQGNSA. The V segment lost 5 bases and the J segment 0 bases; nucleotides outside the gene matches: 7. CDR3 length: 17 residues.

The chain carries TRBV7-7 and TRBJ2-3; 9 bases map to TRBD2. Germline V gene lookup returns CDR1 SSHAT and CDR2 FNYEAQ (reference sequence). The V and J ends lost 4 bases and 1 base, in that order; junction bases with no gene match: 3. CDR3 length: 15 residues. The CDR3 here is CASSSGLARTDTQYF. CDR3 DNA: TGTGCCAGCAGCTCGGGACTAGCACGCACAGATACGCAGTATTTT.

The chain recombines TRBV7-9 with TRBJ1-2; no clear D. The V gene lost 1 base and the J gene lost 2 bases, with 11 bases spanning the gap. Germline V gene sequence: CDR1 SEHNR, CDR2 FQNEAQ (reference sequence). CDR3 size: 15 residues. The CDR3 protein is CASSLGRRLNYGYTF. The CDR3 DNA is TGTGCCAGCAGCTTAGGAAGGCGGCTAAACTATGGCTACACCTTC.

This chain's CDR3 is CAILSGGADTQYF. The CDR3 region has the DNA TGTGCCATCTTGAGCGGGGGGGCGGATACGCAGTATTTT. The gene calls are TRBV10-3 and TRBJ2-3, with 10 nucleotides matching TRBD2. This CDR3 spans 13 amino acids. With 8 bases clipped from V and 6 bases from J, the junction kept 5 bases outside the gene matches. Germline CDR1 reads ENHRY; CDR2 reads SYGVKD.

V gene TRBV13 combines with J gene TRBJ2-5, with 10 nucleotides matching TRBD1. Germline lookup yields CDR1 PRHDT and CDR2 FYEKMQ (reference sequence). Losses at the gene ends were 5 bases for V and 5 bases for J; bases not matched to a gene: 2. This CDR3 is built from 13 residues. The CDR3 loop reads CASSRTGGETQYF. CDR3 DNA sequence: TGTGCCAGCAGCAGGACAGGGGGGGAGACCCAGTACTTC.

CDR3 residues: CASSLQRASYEQYF. The CDR3 region has the DNA TGCGCCAGCAGCTTGCAGCGGGCTTCCTACGAGCAGTACTTC. V usage is TRBV5-1 and J usage is TRBJ2-7; D may be TRBD2 (6 bases). This CDR3 contains 14 residues. The V and J ends lost 1 base and 1 base respectively, with 9 bases between them. Germline V CDR1 and CDR2: SGHRS, YFSETQ.

CDR3 DNA: TGTGCCAGCAGCCTAGTCCAAGAGACCCAGTACTTC. Translating gives CASSLVQETQYF. The chain has TRBV5-4 and TRBJ2-5; D not resolved. V gave up 4 bases and J gave up 1 base, with 5 bases separating them. The germline CDR1 and CDR2 sequences are SGHNT and YYREEE (reference sequence). This CDR3 spans 12 amino acids.

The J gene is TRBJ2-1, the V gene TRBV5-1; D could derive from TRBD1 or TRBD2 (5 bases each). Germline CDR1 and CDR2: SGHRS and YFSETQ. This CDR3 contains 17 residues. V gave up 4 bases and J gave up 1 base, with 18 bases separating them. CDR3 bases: TGCGCCAGCAGCCCTGGTGGGACGGCTTCTTCCTACAATGAGCAGTTCTTC. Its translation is CASSPGGTASSYNEQFF.

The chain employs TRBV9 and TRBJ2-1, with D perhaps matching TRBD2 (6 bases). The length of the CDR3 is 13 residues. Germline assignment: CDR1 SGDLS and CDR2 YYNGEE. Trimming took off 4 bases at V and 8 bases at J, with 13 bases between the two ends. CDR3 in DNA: TGTGCCAGCAGCTCGAATACGGGGGATGAGCAGTTCTTC. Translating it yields CASSSNTGDEQFF.

CDR3 loop: CASSSGQGTPYEQYF. The CDR3 bases are TGTGCCAGCAGCTCCGGACAGGGGACACCTTACGAGCAGTACTTC. The V call is TRBV7-6, the J call TRBJ2-7; 9 bases agree with TRBD1. The CDR3 totals 15 residues. With V trimmed by 4 bases and J by 4 bases, 8 bases remained unmatched. Germline values: CDR1 SGHVS, CDR2 FNYEAQ.

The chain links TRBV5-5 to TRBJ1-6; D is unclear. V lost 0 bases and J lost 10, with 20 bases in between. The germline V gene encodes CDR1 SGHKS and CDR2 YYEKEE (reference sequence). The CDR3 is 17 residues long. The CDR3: CASSLVHAQAGGSPLHF. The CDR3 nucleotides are TGTGCCAGCAGCTTGGTTCACGCCCAGGCGGGTGGGTCACCCCTCCACTTT. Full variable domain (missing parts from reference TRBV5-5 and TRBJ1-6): DAGVTQSPTHLIKTRGQQVTLRCSPISGHKSVSWYQQVLGQGPQFIFQYYEKEERGRGNFPDRFSARQFPNYSSELNVNALLLGDSALYLCASSLVHAQAGGSPLHFGNGTRLTVT.

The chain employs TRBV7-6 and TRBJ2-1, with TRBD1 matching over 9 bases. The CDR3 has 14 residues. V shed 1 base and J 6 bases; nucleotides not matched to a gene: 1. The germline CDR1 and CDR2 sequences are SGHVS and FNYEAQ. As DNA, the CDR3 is TGTGCCAGCAGCTTAGACAGGGGGCGCAATGAGCAGTTCTTC. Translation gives CASSLDRGRNEQFF.

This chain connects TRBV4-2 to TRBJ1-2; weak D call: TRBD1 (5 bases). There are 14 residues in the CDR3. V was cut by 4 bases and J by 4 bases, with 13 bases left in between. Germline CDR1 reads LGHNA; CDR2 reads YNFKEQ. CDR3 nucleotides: TGTGCCAGCAGCCCTAGGGCAGGGATCTATGGCTACACCTTC. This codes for CASSPRAGIYGYTF.

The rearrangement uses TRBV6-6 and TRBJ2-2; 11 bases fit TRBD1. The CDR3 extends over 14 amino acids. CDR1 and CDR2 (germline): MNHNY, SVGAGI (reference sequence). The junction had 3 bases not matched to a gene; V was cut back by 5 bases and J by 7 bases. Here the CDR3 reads CASSGQGANGELFF. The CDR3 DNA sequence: TGTGCCAGCAGTGGACAGGGGGCAAACGGGGAGCTGTTTTTT.

The CDR3 is CAISEAAVPNTEAFF. CDR3 sequence (DNA): TGTGCCATCAGTGAGGCAGCCGTGCCGAACACTGAAGCTTTCTTT. The V and J genes are TRBV10-3 and TRBJ1-1; D is unclear. Trimming cost V 2 bases and J 1 base, with 11 bases left between them. The CDR3 is 15 residues long. CDR1 is ENHRY, CDR2 SYGVKD, per germline.

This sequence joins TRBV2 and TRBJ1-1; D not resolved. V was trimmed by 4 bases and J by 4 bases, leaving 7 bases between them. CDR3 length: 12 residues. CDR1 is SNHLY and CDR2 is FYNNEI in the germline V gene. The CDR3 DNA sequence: TGTGCCAGCAGTGCGGTAGGCACTGAAGCTTTCTTT. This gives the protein CASSAVGTEAFF.